This TCR beta chain was sequenced for a study of long-term antiretroviral therapy in people with HIV. Study-level points and caveats: CDR3 lengths in HIV samples spanned a narrower range than controls. Blood was collected between the mid-2000s and the late 2010s, possibly under older ART regimens. Data on ART adherence, viral resistance or therapy changes were unavailable.

A v3.0 immunoSEQ assay was performed at survey level. Only in-frame clones appear in the TCRdb table, and some are missing; sequencing was by immunoSEQ multiplex PCR. The sample lists 30,000 to 35,000 clones; 75% to 85% were seen once. The CDR3 covers 14 residues. CDR1 is SSHAT, CDR2 FNYEAQ, per germline (reference sequence). On this clone itself: The antigen remains unidentified. The junction differs from germline at one of its ends, possibly a read error.

From each donor, at least one pre-ART PBMC sample and at least two post-ART PBMC samples were obtained. The specimen was unsorted PBMCs, collected 1.9 years after starting antiretroviral therapy. The source of this sequence is a man between 18 and 35 years old with HIV. The J gene is TRBJ2-2, the V gene TRBV7-7, with D uncertain. The CDR3 DNA reads as TGTGCTAGCAGCTTAGACGCAGCGACCGGGGAGCTGTTTTTT. Translated: CASSLDAATGELFF.